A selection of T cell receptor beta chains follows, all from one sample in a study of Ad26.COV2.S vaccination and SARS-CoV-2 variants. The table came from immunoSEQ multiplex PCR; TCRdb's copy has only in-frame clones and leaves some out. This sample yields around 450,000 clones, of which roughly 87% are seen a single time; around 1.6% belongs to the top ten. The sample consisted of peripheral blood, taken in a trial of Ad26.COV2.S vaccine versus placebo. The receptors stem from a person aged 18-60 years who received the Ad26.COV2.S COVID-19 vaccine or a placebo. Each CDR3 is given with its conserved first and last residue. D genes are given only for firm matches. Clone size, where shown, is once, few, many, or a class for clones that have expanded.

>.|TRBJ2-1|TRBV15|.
TGTGCCACCAGCAGAGCGGGTCGCTCCACTGGTTACAATGAGCAGTTCTTC
CATSRAGRSTGYNEQFF
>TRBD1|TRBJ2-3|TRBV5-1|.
TGCGCCAGCAGACCACAGGGGTCCCGCACAGATACGCAGTATTTT
CASRPQGSRTDTQYF
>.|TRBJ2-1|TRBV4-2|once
TGTGCCAGCAGCCAAGAACGGGCACGAAGGTCGGATGAGCAGTTCTTC
CASSQERARRSDEQFF
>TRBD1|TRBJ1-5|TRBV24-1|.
TGTGCCACCAGTGACAATCGGGACAGGGATTATCCGCCCCAGCATTTT
CATSDNRDRDYPPQHF
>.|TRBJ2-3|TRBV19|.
TGTGCCAGTAGTGCGGCAGAAACAGATACGCAGTATTTT
CASSAAETDTQYF
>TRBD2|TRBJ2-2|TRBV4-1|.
TGCGCCAGCAGCCAAGTCCTAGCGGGATTTGCCACCGGGGAGCTGTTTTTT
CASSQVLAGFATGELFF
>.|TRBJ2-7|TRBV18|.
TGTGCCAGCTCACCACCGTCTACAACCGAGCAGTACTTC
CASSPPSTTEQYF
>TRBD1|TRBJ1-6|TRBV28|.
TGTGCCAGCAGTTTTTTGGGCGGGACAGGGATTAGTTCACCCCTCCACTTT
CASSFLGGTGISSPLHF
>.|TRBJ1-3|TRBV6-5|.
TGTGCCAGCAGTTACTCGACGGGGAGCTCTGGAAACACCATATATTTT
CASSYSTGSSGNTIYF
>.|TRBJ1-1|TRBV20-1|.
TGCAGTGCTATGTGGAACACTGAAGCTTTCTTT
CSAMWNTEAFF
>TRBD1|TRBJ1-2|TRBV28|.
TGTGCCAGCAGGCGGGCTGGGACAGGGGGTAACTATGGCTACACCTTC
CASRRAGTGGNYGYTF
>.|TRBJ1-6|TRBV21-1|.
TGTGCCAGCAGCCCCCGGGACAGGGAAAATAATTCACCCCTCCACTTT
CASSPRDRENNSPLHF
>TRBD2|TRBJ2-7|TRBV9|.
TGTGCCAGCAGCCCCCGGGGACTAGCGGGATACGAGCAGTACTTC
CASSPRGLAGYEQYF
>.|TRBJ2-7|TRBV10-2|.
TGCGCCAGCAGTGACAGTTACGAGCAGTACTTC
CASSDSYEQYF
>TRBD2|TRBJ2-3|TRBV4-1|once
TGCGCCAGCAGCCAAGAACAGCGGGAGGGGTGGGATACGCAGTATTTT
CASSQEQREGWDTQYF
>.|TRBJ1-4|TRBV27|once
TGTGCCAGCAGTTCCGACGGTAGGAGAGCAACTAATGAAAAACTGTTTTTT
CASSSDGRRATNEKLFF
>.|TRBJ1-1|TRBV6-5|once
TGTGCCAGCAGTTTTCGGTCTCACACTGAAGCTTTCTTT
CASSFRSHTEAFF
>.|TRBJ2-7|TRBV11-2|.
TGTGCCAGCAGTATCCAGGGGCACTACGAGCAGTACTTC
CASSIQGHYEQYF
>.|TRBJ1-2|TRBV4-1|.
TGCGCCAGCAGCCAATTGTACAGCCCCTATGGCTACACCTTC
CASSQLYSPYGYTF
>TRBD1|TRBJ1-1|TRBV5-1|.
TGCGCCAGCAGCTTCCTGGGACAGGGGTCCACTGAAGCTTTCTTT
CASSFLGQGSTEAFF
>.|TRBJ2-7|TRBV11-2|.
TGTGCCAGCAGCTTCCAACGCTACGAGCAGTACTTC
CASSFQRYEQYF
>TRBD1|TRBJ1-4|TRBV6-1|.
TGTGCCAGCAGTGAAGCGATGACCGGGACAGGGACCGCTTCTAATGAAAAACTGTTTTTT
CASSEAMTGTGTASNEKLFF
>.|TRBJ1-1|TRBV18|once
TGTGCCAGCTCCCCCAGGGAACTTGGCACTGAAGCTTTCTTT
CASSPRELGTEAFF
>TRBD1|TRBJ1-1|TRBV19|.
TGTGCCAGTAGGGGCAGGGGGCGCGAGAACACTGAAGCTTTCTTT
CASRGRGRENTEAFF
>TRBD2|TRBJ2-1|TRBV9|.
TGTGCCGCCAGGGGCGGGAGGGGCGGAGGGCAGTTCTTC
CAARGGRGGGQFF
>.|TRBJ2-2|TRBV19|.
TGTGCCAGTAGGCGGGGGCCGGTCACCGGGGAGCTGTTTTTT
CASRRGPVTGELFF